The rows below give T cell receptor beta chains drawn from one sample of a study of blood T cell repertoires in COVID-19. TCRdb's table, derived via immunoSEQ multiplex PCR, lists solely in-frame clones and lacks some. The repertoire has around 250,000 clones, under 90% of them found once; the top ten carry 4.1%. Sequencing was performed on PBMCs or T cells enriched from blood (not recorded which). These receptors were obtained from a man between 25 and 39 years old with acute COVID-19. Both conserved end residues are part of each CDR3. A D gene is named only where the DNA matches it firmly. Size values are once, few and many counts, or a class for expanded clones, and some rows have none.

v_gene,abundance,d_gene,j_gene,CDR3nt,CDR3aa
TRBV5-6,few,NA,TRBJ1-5,TGTGCCAGCAGCTTAGGAGGGCCAAATAGCAATCAGCCCCAGCATTTT,CASSLGGPNSNQPQHF
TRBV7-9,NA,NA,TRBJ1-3,TGTGCCAGCAGCCGGGGTAGTGGAAACACCATATATTTT,CASSRGSGNTIYF
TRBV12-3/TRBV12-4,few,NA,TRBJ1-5,TGTGCCAGCCGATTGGCCTCAGGGGAGCCCCAGCATTTT,CASRLASGEPQHF
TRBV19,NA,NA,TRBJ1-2,TGTGCCAGTAGTTTTCTCCCTGGACTTAGTGTGAAGTACACCTTC,CASSFLPGLSVKYTF
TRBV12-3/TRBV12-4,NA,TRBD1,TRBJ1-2,TGTGCCAGCTGGGGACAGGGTGTGAATGGCTACACCTTC,CASWGQGVNGYTF
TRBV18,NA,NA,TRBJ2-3,TGTGCCAGCTCACCAAACCCACATGCAGATAGCACAGATACGCAGTATTTT,CASSPNPHADSTDTQYF
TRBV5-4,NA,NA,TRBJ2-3,TGTGCCAGCAGCTTGGATTCCCAGGGAGGAGATACGCAGTATTTT,CASSLDSQGGDTQYF
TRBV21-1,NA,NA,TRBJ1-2,TGTGCCAGCTCGAACTATGGCTACACCTTC,CASSNYGYTF
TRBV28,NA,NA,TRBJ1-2,TGTGCCACCAGGAAAGCGCTTGGCTACACCTTC,CATRKALGYTF
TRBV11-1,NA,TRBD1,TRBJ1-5,TGTGCCAGCAGCCGGGACAGTCCTCAGCCCCAGCATTTT,CASSRDSPQPQHF
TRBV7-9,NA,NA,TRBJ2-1,TGTGCCAGCAGCTTCGGACAGCCGGGGAATGAGCAGTTCTTC,CASSFGQPGNEQFF
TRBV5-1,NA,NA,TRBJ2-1,TGTGCCAGCAGAGGGGGTCAGGACAATGAGCAGTTCTTC,CASRGGQDNEQFF
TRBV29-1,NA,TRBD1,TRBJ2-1,TGCAGCGTCGAACATAGGACAGGGAGCTCCTACAATGAGCAGTTCTTC,CSVEHRTGSSYNEQFF
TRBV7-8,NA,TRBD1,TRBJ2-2,TGTGCCAGCAGCTTCGTACAGGGGTACACCGGGGAGCTGTTTTTT,CASSFVQGYTGELFF
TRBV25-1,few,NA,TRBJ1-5,TGTGCCAGCAGTGGGGCCCACCCCGAGAGCAATCAGCCCCAGCATTTT,CASSGAHPESNQPQHF
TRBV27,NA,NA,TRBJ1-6,TGTGCCAGCAGTAGACAGGCGAGCTCCTATAATTCACCCCTCCACTTT,CASSRQASSYNSPLHF
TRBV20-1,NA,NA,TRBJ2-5,TGCAGTGCTAGTCCCCTACAAGAGACCCAGTACTTC,CSASPLQETQYF
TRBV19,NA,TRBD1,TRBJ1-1,TGTGCCAGTAGTATGACAGGGGGCGGCACTGAAGCTTTCTTT,CASSMTGGGTEAFF
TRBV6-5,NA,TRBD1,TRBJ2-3,TGTGCCAGCAGTCCTGGGACAGTTAGCACAGATACGCAGTATTTT,CASSPGTVSTDTQYF
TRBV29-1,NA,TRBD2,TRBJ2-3,TGCAGCGTTGAAGATCCTAGCGGGGGGGCAGGGGATACGCAGTATTTT,CSVEDPSGGAGDTQYF
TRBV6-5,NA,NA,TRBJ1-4,TGTGCCAGCAAGCGGGACGTCGGGGAAAAACTGTTTTTT,CASKRDVGEKLFF
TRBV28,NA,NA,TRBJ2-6,TGTGCCAGCAGTTTAAGGCGCGGGCTGGCTGGGGCCAACGTCCTGACTTTC,CASSLRRGLAGANVLTF
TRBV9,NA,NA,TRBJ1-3,TGTGCCAGCAGCGTAGCGGGTGGAAACACCATATATTTT,CASSVAGGNTIYF
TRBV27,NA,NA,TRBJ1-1,TGTGCCAGCAGTTTAATAGAGGGCATGAACACTGAAGCTTTCTTT,CASSLIEGMNTEAFF
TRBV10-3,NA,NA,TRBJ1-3,TGTGCCATCAGTCTGGGTCCCGGAGACACCATATATTTT,CAISLGPGDTIYF
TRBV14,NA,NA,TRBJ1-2,TGTGCCAGCAGCAGCTTTGACGGACAGCCCATCTATGGCTACACCTTC,CASSSFDGQPIYGYTF
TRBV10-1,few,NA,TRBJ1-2,TGCGCCAGCAGTGAGAGTCAGGCTCTGGGCTACACCTTC,CASSESQALGYTF
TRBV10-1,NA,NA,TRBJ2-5,TGCGCCAGCAGTGAGTCTGGACTACGGGAGACCCAGTACTTC,CASSESGLRETQYF
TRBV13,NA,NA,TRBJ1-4,TGTGCCAGCGCGGCTCTAGCTGGAGGAAAACTGTTTTTT,CASAALAGGKLFF
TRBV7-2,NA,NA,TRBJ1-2,TGTGCCAGCAGCCAATCGCGGGTTACGGGCTACACCTTC,CASSQSRVTGYTF
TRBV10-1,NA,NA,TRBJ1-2,TGCGCCAGCAGTCGGGGTACTAACTATGGCTACACCTTC,CASSRGTNYGYTF
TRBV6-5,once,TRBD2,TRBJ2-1,TGTGCCAGCAGTAGGGAGGGTGAGAGCAATGAGCAGTTCTTC,CASSREGESNEQFF
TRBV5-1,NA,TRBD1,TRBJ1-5,TGCGCCAGCAGCTTGGAAGGGACAGACAATCAGCCCCAGCATTTT,CASSLEGTDNQPQHF
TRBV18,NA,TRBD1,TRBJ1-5,TGTGCCAGCTCACTACAGGGGGCTGGGAATCAGCCCCAGCATTTT,CASSLQGAGNQPQHF
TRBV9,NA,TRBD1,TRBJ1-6,TGTGCCAGCAGCGTGGACAGGGGAGTGTATTCACCCCTCCACTTT,CASSVDRGVYSPLHF
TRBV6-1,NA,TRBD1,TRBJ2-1,TGTGCCAGCAGTGGGCGGACAGGGGGTTTCGTGTACGAGCAGTTCTTC,CASSGRTGGFVYEQFF
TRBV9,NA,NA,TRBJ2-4,TGTGCCAGCAGCGCCGACAGATTTTTAGCCAAAAACATTCAGTACTTC,CASSADRFLAKNIQYF
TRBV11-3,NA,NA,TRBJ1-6,TGTGCCAGCAGCTTACGCAGGGGTGATTCACCCCTCCACTTT,CASSLRRGDSPLHF
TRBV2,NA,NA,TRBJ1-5,TGTGCCAGCAGTGCAGACTACAATCAGCCCCAGCATTTT,CASSADYNQPQHF
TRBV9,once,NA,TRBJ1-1,TGTGCCAGCAGCGCGGGGGGACGTCGTGGTGTTAGGACTGAAGCTTTCTTT,CASSAGGRRGVRTEAFF
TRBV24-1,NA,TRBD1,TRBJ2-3,TGTGCCACCAGTGAGCTTGGGCAGGGGGGCACAGATACGCAGTATTTT,CATSELGQGGTDTQYF
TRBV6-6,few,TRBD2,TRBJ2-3,TGTGCCAGCAGTCTATTGGGGCTAGCGGGGGGGCGATCGCCAGATACGCAGTATTTT,CASSLLGLAGGRSPDTQYF
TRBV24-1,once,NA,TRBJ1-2,TGTGCCACCAGTGTTAAAGGGGGTAATGGCTACACCTTC,CATSVKGGNGYTF
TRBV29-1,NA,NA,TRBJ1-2,TGCAGCGTCGGGGGGGGGCTCAACGGCTACACCTTC,CSVGGGLNGYTF
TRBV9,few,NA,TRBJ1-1,TGTGCCAGCAGCTCCCAACCGGGGGGGAGGGCTTTCTTT,CASSSQPGGRAFF
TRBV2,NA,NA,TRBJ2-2,TGTGCCAGGGGGGCTAGCAACACCGGGGAGCTGTTTTTT,CARGASNTGELFF
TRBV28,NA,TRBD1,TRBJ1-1,TGTGCCAGCAGTTTAACCATAGGACAGGGTAACATTGGAGCTTTCTTT,CASSLTIGQGNIGAFF
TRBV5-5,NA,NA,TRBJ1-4,TGTGCCAGCAGCTGGACAGTAAATGAAAAACTGTTTTTT,CASSWTVNEKLFF
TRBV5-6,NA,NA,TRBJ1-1,TGTGCCAGCACGCCCCGTAGTGGTCACACTGAAGCTTTCTTT,CASTPRSGHTEAFF